This is a list of T cell receptor beta chains from one sample in a study of Ad26.COV2.S vaccination and SARS-CoV-2 variants. Sequenced by immunoSEQ multiplex PCR; TCRdb stores in-frame clones only, minus some. This sample carries approximately 300,000 clones, 86% of them seen once, and the ten largest clones take roughly 2.1%. This specimen consisted of peripheral blood, obtained in a trial of Ad26.COV2.S vaccine versus placebo. These receptors came from a person between 18 and 60 years old who received the Ad26.COV2.S COVID-19 vaccine or a placebo. Both conserved end residues are part of each CDR3. The order of the fields is D gene, clone size, V gene, J gene, CDR3 protein, CDR3 DNA. The D gene is left open where the match is weak. A clone size is listed for some rows: how often the clone was seen (once, few, many), or a class if it is expanded.

NA	NA	TRBV7-2	TRBJ2-7	CASSPNRDTSYEQYF	TGTGCCAGCAGCCCTAACCGGGACACCTCCTACGAGCAGTACTTC
NA	NA	TRBV5-1	TRBJ2-7	CASRTEGLPSYEQYF	TGCGCCAGCAGAACCGAGGGACTGCCATCCTACGAGCAGTACTTC
NA	NA	TRBV7-6	TRBJ1-3	CASSLVGPGASSGNTIYF	TGTGCCAGCAGCTTAGTTGGGCCAGGGGCCTCCTCTGGAAACACCATATATTTT
NA	once	TRBV4-3	TRBJ1-2	CASSQGEAGVPYGYTF	TGCGCCAGCAGCCAAGGGGAGGCAGGGGTTCCCTATGGCTACACCTTC
NA	few	TRBV9	TRBJ2-7	CASSVNGGGPYEQYF	TGTGCCAGCAGCGTCAACGGGGGTGGTCCTTACGAGCAGTACTTC
TRBD1	NA	TRBV9	TRBJ2-1	CASGDRGYNEQFF	TGTGCCAGCGGGGACAGGGGTTACAATGAGCAGTTCTTC
NA	once	TRBV6-5	TRBJ2-1	CASRPPGRVGEQFF	TGTGCCAGCAGGCCGCCCGGCAGGGTTGGTGAGCAGTTCTTC
TRBD2	NA	TRBV24-1	TRBJ2-3	CATSTSGGPTDTQYF	TGTGCCACCAGCACTAGCGGGGGGCCCACAGATACGCAGTATTTT
TRBD1	few	TRBV9	TRBJ2-3	CASSDKTGGDTQYF	TGTGCCAGCAGCGACAAGACAGGGGGAGATACGCAGTATTTT
NA	once	TRBV29-1	TRBJ2-1	CSVEDLRARLNEQFF	TGCAGCGTTGAAGATCTTCGGGCTAGGTTGAATGAGCAGTTCTTC
NA	NA	TRBV7-7	TRBJ2-5	CASSRHRKETQYF	TGTGCTAGCAGCCGCCACAGAAAAGAGACCCAGTACTTC
NA	NA	TRBV5-4	TRBJ1-6	CASSLGPGIYNSPLHF	TGTGCCAGCAGCTTGGGTCCAGGGATCTATAATTCACCCCTCCACTTT
NA	NA	TRBV19	TRBJ1-2	CASSIDRFGAYGYTF	TGTGCCAGTAGTATCGACAGGTTTGGTGCCTATGGCTACACCTTC
NA	NA	TRBV19	TRBJ2-2	CASSTPGRSTRDTGELFF	TGTGCCAGTAGTACCCCCGGCCGATCTACGAGGGACACCGGGGAGCTGTTTTTT
TRBD1	NA	TRBV19	TRBJ1-1	CASWDSGRANTEAFF	TGTGCCAGTTGGGACAGCGGGAGAGCGAACACTGAAGCTTTCTTT
NA	NA	TRBV5-1	TRBJ1-3	CARHSLLGNTIYF	TGCGCCAGACACAGCCTCCTAGGAAACACCATATATTTT
NA	once	TRBV19	TRBJ1-5	CASSFRFQPQHF	TGTGCCAGTAGCTTCAGGTTTCAGCCCCAGCATTTT
NA	NA	TRBV10-3	TRBJ1-5	CAISAGEHSNQPQHF	TGTGCCATCAGTGCGGGGGAGCATAGCAATCAGCCCCAGCATTTT
NA	once	TRBV15	TRBJ1-2	CATSRHPGQKYGYTF	TGTGCCACCAGCAGACACCCCGGACAGAAGTATGGCTACACCTTC
NA	NA	TRBV19	TRBJ1-6	CASSTFGAGNNSPLHF	TGTGCCAGTAGTACCTTTGGAGCAGGAAACAATTCACCCCTCCACTTT
NA	NA	TRBV5-8	TRBJ1-2	CASSIQGVGYNGYTF	TGTGCCAGCAGCATACAGGGCGTAGGGTATAATGGCTACACCTTC
TRBD1	once	TRBV2	TRBJ1-2	CASSEQGAGYTF	TGTGCCAGCAGTGAACAGGGGGCTGGCTACACCTTC
TRBD1	once	TRBV5-1	TRBJ1-2	CASSIRQGAGGYTF	TGCGCCAGCAGCATCCGACAGGGGGCGGGTGGCTACACCTTC
NA	NA	TRBV6-5	TRBJ1-5	CASRRGGSQPQHF	TGTGCCAGCAGGCGGGGGGGGTCTCAGCCCCAGCATTTT
TRBD1	NA	TRBV10-3	TRBJ1-1	CAIRNDRGNTEAFF	TGTGCCATCAGAAACGACAGGGGGAACACTGAAGCTTTCTTT
NA	NA	TRBV6-5	TRBJ1-2	CASTGEGSNYGYTF	TGTGCCAGCACCGGGGAGGGCAGCAACTATGGCTACACCTTC
NA	many	TRBV5-6	TRBJ1-2	CASSLALGQQKNYGYTF	TGTGCCAGCAGCTTGGCCTTGGGGCAACAGAAAAACTATGGCTACACCTTC
NA	NA	TRBV4-2	TRBJ2-1	CASSPRDNEQFF	TGTGCCAGCAGCCCCAGAGACAATGAGCAGTTCTTC
NA	NA	TRBV4-3	TRBJ2-7	CASSPHTGFYEQYF	TGCGCCAGCAGCCCCCATACAGGGTTCTACGAGCAGTACTTC
NA	NA	TRBV6-5	TRBJ1-3	CASSYSNGQKNTIYF	TGTGCCAGCAGTTACTCGAATGGGCAAAAAAACACCATATATTTT
NA	NA	TRBV4-3	TRBJ1-6	CASSQDLGLYNSPLHF	TGCGCCAGCAGCCAAGATCTAGGGTTATATAATTCACCCCTCCACTTT
NA	NA	TRBV9	TRBJ1-2	CASSARAIANYGYTF	TGTGCCAGCAGCGCGAGGGCGATAGCTAACTATGGCTACACCTTC
TRBD1	NA	TRBV7-2	TRBJ1-2	CASSPGQVTDGYTF	TGTGCCAGCAGCCCGGGACAGGTCACGGATGGCTACACCTTC
NA	NA	TRBV3-1/TRBV3-2	TRBJ1-1	CASSQLFYIFF	TGTGCCAGCAGCCAACTGTTTTACATTTTCTTT
TRBD1	NA	TRBV3-1/TRBV3-2	TRBJ2-4	CASSTRDRELAKNIQYF	TGTGCCAGCAGCACCCGAGACAGGGAACTAGCCAAAAACATTCAGTACTTC
TRBD2	NA	TRBV7-2	TRBJ2-5	CASSSSKRGVTETQYF	TGTGCCAGCAGTTCCTCCAAGCGGGGGGTGACAGAGACCCAGTACTTC
NA	NA	TRBV6-2/TRBV6-3	TRBJ1-1	CASSYLRGTEAFF	TGTGCCAGCAGTTACCTGCGAGGCACTGAAGCTTTCTTT